This is a list of T cell receptor beta chains from one sample in a study of blood T cell repertoires in COVID-19. The protocol was immunoSEQ multiplex PCR, while the TCRdb copy is restricted to in-frame clones and leaves out a portion. The data hold about 27,000 clones, with roughly 85% observed a single time. Sequenced input: peripheral blood. The receptors stem from a woman aged 45 to 65 with active COVID-19. Each CDR3 is given with its conserved first and last residue. D genes are given only for firm matches. Some rows mark clone size as missing; the rest say once, few, many or name a class of expanded clone.

J	size	D	V	DNA	CDR3
TRBJ1-5	NA	NA	TRBV12-3/TRBV12-4	TGTGCCAGCAGTCGGGGGGAGGGACAGCCCCAGCATTTT	CASSRGEGQPQHF
TRBJ2-2	NA	NA	TRBV19	TGTGCCAGTAGTATATTCGGAAGGAGGGAAGGTGGTTCCGGGGAGCTGTTTTTT	CASSIFGRREGGSGELFF
TRBJ1-1	NA	TRBD1	TRBV19	TGTGCCAGTAGTACTACAGGGGTTGGCACTGAAGCTTTCTTT	CASSTTGVGTEAFF
TRBJ1-3	NA	TRBD1	TRBV18	TGTGCCAGCTCACCCGTACAGGGGGCGCCTGGAAACACCATATATTTT	CASSPVQGAPGNTIYF
TRBJ1-3	NA	NA	TRBV28	TGTGCCAGCAGTTTAGACCAGGCCAGCTCTGGAAACACCATATATTTT	CASSLDQASSGNTIYF
TRBJ1-5	NA	TRBD1	TRBV4-1	TGCGCCAGCAGCCAAAGCTGGGACAGGCCAATCAATCAGCCCCAGCATTTT	CASSQSWDRPINQPQHF
TRBJ2-7	NA	NA	TRBV30	TGTGCCTGGAGGGGGCAGGAAAACGAGCAGTACTTC	CAWRGQENEQYF
TRBJ2-7	few	NA	TRBV5-1	TGCGCCAGCAGCTTGGCCAATTACGAGCAGTACTTC	CASSLANYEQYF
TRBJ1-1	NA	NA	TRBV5-5	TGTGCCAGCAGCTTGGACCACTTACCAAACACTGAAGCTTTCTTT	CASSLDHLPNTEAFF
TRBJ2-1	NA	TRBD2	TRBV7-8	TGTGCCAGCAGCCCCCTAGGTGGGAGGGGGCAGTTCTTC	CASSPLGGRGQFF
TRBJ1-5	NA	NA	TRBV19	TGTGCCAGTAGTCTAACGGACAGTTCGAATCAGCCCCAGCATTTT	CASSLTDSSNQPQHF
TRBJ1-4	NA	TRBD1	TRBV29-1	TGCAGCGTTTCCCCCCCACAGGGGGGAAGTTTGTTTTTT	CSVSPPQGGSLFF
TRBJ1-3	NA	TRBD1	TRBV5-1	TGCGCCAGCAGCTCGACAGGGAGGGGAAACACCATATATTTT	CASSSTGRGNTIYF
TRBJ2-7	NA	NA	TRBV5-1	TGCGCCAGCAGCTTGGGGACGGCAGGGTCCGGGGAGCAGTACTTC	CASSLGTAGSGEQYF
TRBJ1-2	once	TRBD1	TRBV27	TGTGCCAGCAGTCCCACGGACAGGCTAACCTCCTATGGCTACACCTTC	CASSPTDRLTSYGYTF
TRBJ1-4	NA	TRBD1	TRBV7-9	TGTGCCAGCAGCCTACAGGGGGCAGGAGAAAAACTGTTTTTT	CASSLQGAGEKLFF
TRBJ1-2	NA	NA	TRBV27	TGTGCCAGCAGAGGGGCCCTGAAGGGCTACACCTTC	CASRGALKGYTF
TRBJ2-2	NA	TRBD1	TRBV2	TGTGCCAGCAGAAGGGGGCAAGCGAACACCGGGGAGCTGTTTTTT	CASRRGQANTGELFF
TRBJ1-2	NA	NA	TRBV2	TGTGCCAGCAGTCGGGGGTTCGGGGCGATTGGCTACACCTTC	CASSRGFGAIGYTF
TRBJ1-6	few	NA	TRBV4-2	TGTGCCAGCAGCCAAGACAGGGTTTCACCCCTCCACTTT	CASSQDRVSPLHF
TRBJ1-1	once	NA	TRBV11-3	TGTGCCAGCAGCTTAAGGGGAAACACTGAAGCTTTCTTT	CASSLRGNTEAFF
TRBJ2-3	once	NA	TRBV7-3	TGTGCCAGCAGCTTAGATTCAGGGCCGGGCACAGATACGCAGTATTTT	CASSLDSGPGTDTQYF
TRBJ1-2	NA	NA	TRBV12-3/TRBV12-4	TGTGCCAGCAGTTTACAGGGGATGAGAGGCTACACCTTC	CASSLQGMRGYTF
TRBJ2-1	NA	NA	TRBV5-1	TGCGCCAGCAGCTTGCGAACGGGAGCCTACAATGAGCAGTTCTTC	CASSLRTGAYNEQFF
TRBJ1-1	few	NA	TRBV19	TGTGCCAGTAGTATTTTGGGGCTCGGCACTGAAGCTTTCTTT	CASSILGLGTEAFF
TRBJ2-7	NA	NA	TRBV5-1	TGCGCCAGCAGCTTGGGACAGGAAGCCTACGAGCAGTACTTC	CASSLGQEAYEQYF
TRBJ1-1	NA	TRBD1	TRBV3-1/TRBV3-2	TGTGCCAGCAGCTCGGGACAGGGAATAAACACTGAAGCTTTCTTT	CASSSGQGINTEAFF
TRBJ2-5	NA	NA	TRBV7-8	TGTGCCAGCAGCCAACGGCAGGGACTTGGCGGCGGGACCCAGTACTTC	CASSQRQGLGGGTQYF
TRBJ2-5	NA	NA	TRBV3-1/TRBV3-2	TGTGCCAGCAGCCAACCTTCTATACGCGGGTCGGGGACCCAGTACTTC	CASSQPSIRGSGTQYF
TRBJ2-5	NA	NA	TRBV3-1/TRBV3-2	TGTGCCAGCAGTCCGACTAGGGGCATGGCTCGGGAGACCCAGTACTTC	CASSPTRGMARETQYF
TRBJ2-1	NA	TRBD2	TRBV19	TGTGCCAGTAGTATAGGGGCAGGACTAGCGGGAGTTGAGCAGTTCTTC	CASSIGAGLAGVEQFF
TRBJ2-1	NA	TRBD2	TRBV5-4	TGTGCCAGCAGCTTCAAGCGGGAGGGCCCCTACAATGAGCAGTTCTTC	CASSFKREGPYNEQFF
TRBJ2-3	NA	TRBD2	TRBV6-1	TGTGCCAGCAGTGATGGGGCTAGCGGTAGCACAGATACGCAGTATTTT	CASSDGASGSTDTQYF
TRBJ1-2	once	NA	TRBV5-1	TGCGCCAGCAGTCCGGTAGGGGGCTATGGCTACACCTTC	CASSPVGGYGYTF
TRBJ1-3	NA	TRBD1	TRBV4-1	TGCGCCAGCAGAGAGACAGGGGGCGGTGGGAGTAGCTCTGGAAACACCATATATTTT	CASRETGGGGSSSGNTIYF
TRBJ1-6	NA	NA	TRBV6-1	TGTGCCAGCAGTGAGGACGGAGACAGTTATTCACCCCTCCACTTT	CASSEDGDSYSPLHF
TRBJ1-5	NA	TRBD1	TRBV19	TGTGCCAGTAGTGGGGCAGGGGGCCTTCAGCCCCAGCATTTT	CASSGAGGLQPQHF
TRBJ1-4	NA	TRBD1	TRBV7-9	TGTGCCAGCAGCTTTGGGACAGGGGGAATTGAAAAACTGTTTTTT	CASSFGTGGIEKLFF
TRBJ2-5	NA	NA	TRBV30	TGTGCCTGGGGGACAAGCACCCCAGAGACCCAGTACTTC	CAWGTSTPETQYF
TRBJ2-3	NA	TRBD2	TRBV5-1	TGCGCCAGCTCTTCTAGCGGGGACAGCACAGATACGCAGTATTTT	CASSSSGDSTDTQYF
TRBJ2-7	NA	TRBD1	TRBV6-2/TRBV6-3	TGTGCCAGCAGTTATGGGACAGGGTTCGCCGAGCAGTACTTC	CASSYGTGFAEQYF
TRBJ1-1	NA	TRBD1	TRBV7-3	TGTGCCAGCAGCACAACAGGGGCTACTGAAGCTTTCTTT	CASSTTGATEAFF